The T cell receptor (beta chain) under discussion was sequenced for a study of shared clonotypes between healthy human individuals. Data came from immunoSEQ multiplex PCR; TCRdb stores just in-frame clones and leaves some out. In the table there are more than 1 million clones, around three quarters of which are singletons. Both subsets, CD45RA+ naive and CD45RA-negative memory, were split from the CD4+ cells. To note about this clone: Its antigen is not known.

Study-level results: For sorted subsets, rarefaction showed incomplete sequencing despite large depth. Sharing across four donors was seen in roughly 5% of naive CD4 clonotypes.

The CDR3 has 15 amino acids. V shed 4 bases, J shed 5 bases, and the junction held 8 bases outside the gene matches. Per germline, CDR1 MGHRA and CDR2 YSYEKL. This sequence originates from a man aged 18 to 30 in good health. Some clones in this sample may be carry-over from other donors' samples. Material: memory CD4+ T cells from PBMCs. Subset indicated: CD45RA-negative fraction. V is TRBV4-1 and J is TRBJ1-5, with TRBD1 matching 7 bases. The CDR3 nucleotides are TGCGCCAGCAGCCGTGTGGCGCAGGGGGATCAGCCCCAGCATTTT. It is translated as CASSRVAQGDQPQHF.